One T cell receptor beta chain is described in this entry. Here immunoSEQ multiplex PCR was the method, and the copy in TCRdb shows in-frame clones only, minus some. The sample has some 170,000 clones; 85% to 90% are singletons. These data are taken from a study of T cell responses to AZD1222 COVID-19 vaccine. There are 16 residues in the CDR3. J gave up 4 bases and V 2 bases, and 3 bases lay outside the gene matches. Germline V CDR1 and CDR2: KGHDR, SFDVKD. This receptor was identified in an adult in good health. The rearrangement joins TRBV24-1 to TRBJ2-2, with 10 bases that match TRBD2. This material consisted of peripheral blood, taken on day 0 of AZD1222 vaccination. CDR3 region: CATSDSLAGVTGELFF. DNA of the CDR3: TGTGCCACCAGTGATTCCCTAGCGGGAGTCACCGGGGAGCTGTTTTTT.